The 32 T cell receptor beta chains presented below share a single source sample, sequenced in a study of shared clonotypes between healthy human individuals. Sequencing used immunoSEQ multiplex PCR; TCRdb keeps in-frame clones, though not all of them. Among about 500,000 clones, approximately 71% were seen once, and the ten largest hold more than 10%. Sequenced material: PBMCs. The origin of the receptors is a woman aged 40 to 50 in good health. Some clones in this sample may be carry-over from other donors' samples.

This clone is a singleton in its sample. This chain's CDR3 is CASRPTSSSTDTQYF. The CDR3 DNA reads TGTGCCAGCAGGCCGACTAGCTCGAGCACAGATACGCAGTATTTT. The chain employs TRBV7-6 and TRBJ2-3; TRBD2 matches at 7 bases. This CDR3 comprises 15 residues. Unmatched junction bases numbered 6, after V lost 6 bases and J lost 0 bases. Germline V gene lookup returns CDR1 SGHVS and CDR2 FNYEAQ.

Worth noting for this clone: This likely traces to a read error, being one base from a far larger clone. Distinct nucleotide sequences in the sample also encode this CDR3. The chain uses TRBV11-3 and TRBJ2-7; TRBD2 might be the D (7 bases). Germline V gene sequence: CDR1 SGHNT, CDR2 YENEEA. This CDR3 has 12 amino acids. CDR3 bases: TGCGCCAGCAGCTTGGGGGGGCGAGAGCAGTACTTC. This gives the protein CASSLGGREQYF.

This rearrangement joins TRBV28 to TRBJ2-1; D is unresolved. The CDR3 has 14 amino acids. Germline V CDR1 and CDR2: MDHEN, SYDVKM. V shed 2 bases and J shed 4 bases, with 9 bases lying between them. CDR3 DNA sequence: TGTGCCAGCAGTTTAGCTCCAGAGTACAATGAGCAGTTCTTC. Protein product: CASSLAPEYNEQFF.

The chain joins TRBV18 to TRBJ2-3; unclear D gene. Germline V CDR1 and CDR2: KGHSH, LQKENI. V was cut by 1 base and J by 7 bases, with 6 bases left in between. CDR3 length equals 12 residues. CDR3 protein: CASSPRENTQYF. In DNA, the CDR3 is TGTGCCAGCTCACCACGGGAAAATACGCAGTATTTT.

This clone was found many times. The sample contains more than one DNA sequence encoding this CDR3. The rearrangement joins TRBV5-6 to TRBJ2-2; D uncertain. Trimming shortened V by 4 bases and J by 1 base, and 8 bases separated the two germline ends. The length of the CDR3 is 14 residues. CDR1 SGHDT and CDR2 YYEEEE come from the germline V gene. The CDR3 spells CASSPIQNTGELFF. The CDR3 nucleotides read TGTGCCAGCAGCCCAATACAGAACACCGGGGAGCTGTTTTTT.

This sequence joins TRBV28 and TRBJ2-7, with no clear D. The CDR3 contains 14 residues. The germline gives CDR1 MDHEN, CDR2 SYDVKM. V was clipped by 2 bases and J by 1 base, with 9 bases between them. The CDR3 sequence is CASSLRPRSYEQYF. CDR3 sequence (DNA): TGTGCCAGCAGTTTACGACCGCGGTCCTACGAGCAGTACTTC.

The chain combines TRBV5-1 with TRBJ2-1, with 13 bases fitting TRBD2. Germline V CDR1 and CDR2: SGHRS, YFSETQ. V was pared by 4 bases and J by 9 bases, with 19 bases of the junction left unmatched. The CDR3 has 19 amino acids. The CDR3 DNA follows: TGCGCCAGCAGCCCCGGACAGGGTGGACTAGCGGGAGCAATCGGTGAGCAGTTCTTC. Encoded protein: CASSPGQGGLAGAIGEQFF.

In regard to this clone: A far larger clone is a single base away, which makes a read error likely. Other DNA sequences in this specimen translate into the identical CDR3. The rearrangement joins TRBV30 to TRBJ2-7; the D gene could be TRBD1 or TRBD2 (6 bases each). Trimming cost V 2 bases and J 5 bases, with 10 bases left between them. The CDR3 consists of 12 residues. Germline lookup yields CDR1 GTSNPN and CDR2 SVGIG (reference sequence). The CDR3 DNA reads TGTGCCTGGAGTAGAAGGGGGGACGAGCAGTACTTC. Translating it yields CAWSRRGDEQYF.

This chain links TRBV5-4 with TRBJ2-3, with 7 bases that match TRBD2. Germline V lookup: CDR1 SGHNT, CDR2 YYREEE (reference sequence). Trimming took 8 bases from V and 0 from J; bases not matched to a gene: 12. CDR3 size: 16 residues. The CDR3 spells CASFYGGGGSTDTQYF. The CDR3 DNA reads TGTGCCAGTTTTTACGGCGGGGGAGGAAGCACAGATACGCAGTATTTT.

The chain links TRBV28 to TRBJ2-5; perhaps D is TRBD1 or TRBD2 (5 bases each). Germline V lookup: CDR1 MDHEN, CDR2 SYDVKM. The CDR3 runs 14 residues. Trimming left V 3 bases short and J 5 bases short, with 13 bases between. The CDR3 DNA sequence: TGTGCCAGCAGTTTCCCAGGGACGGCGGAGACCCAGTACTTC. Protein: CASSFPGTAETQYF.

CDR3 sequence (DNA): TGTGCCAGCAGCTTAAGGCTAGCGGGAGGCAGTGAGCAGTTCTTC. Its protein is CASSLRLAGGSEQFF. V gene TRBV7-2 combines with J gene TRBJ2-1; 11 bases match TRBD2. CDR1 is SGHTA, CDR2 FQGNSA, per germline. The V and J ends lost 2 bases and 9 bases, in that order; junction bases with no gene match: 6. The CDR3 covers 15 residues.

The rearrangement joins TRBV29-1 to TRBJ2-7; 7 bases align to TRBD2. After removal of 7 bases from V and 6 bases from J, the junction contained 12 bases not matched to a gene. The CDR3 loop spans 13 amino acids. Germline-derived CDR1 and CDR2 are SQVTM and ANQGSEA. The DNA of the CDR3 is TGCAGCGGGCGGGAGACTCGGGCGGGCGAGCAGTACTTC. Protein product: CSGRETRAGEQYF.

This rearrangement joins TRBV6-6 to TRBJ1-1, with 8 positions matching TRBD1. There are 15 residues in the CDR3. V gave up 2 bases and J gave up 0 bases; unmatched junction bases: 2. The germline CDR1 and CDR2 sequences are MNHNY and SVGAGI (reference sequence). The CDR3 here is CASSYTGGMNTEAFF. The CDR3 nucleotides read TGTGCCAGCAGTTACACAGGGGGAATGAACACTGAAGCTTTCTTT.

Points on this clone: The same CDR3 can be traced to other DNA sequences in this sample. V gene TRBV9 combines with J gene TRBJ1-1; 11 bases are shared with TRBD1. Germline V gene sequence: CDR1 SGDLS, CDR2 YYNGEE. Losses at the gene ends were 2 bases for V and 5 bases for J; bases not matched to a gene: 2. This CDR3 spans 14 amino acids. The CDR3 is CASSVGTGGTEAFF. CDR3 bases: TGTGCCAGCAGCGTTGGGACAGGGGGGACTGAAGCTTTCTTT. Full variable domain (outside the CDR3, taken from reference TRBV9 and TRBJ1-1): DSGVTQTPKHLITATGQRVTLRCSPRSGDLSVYWYQQSLDQGLQFLIQYYNGEERAKGNILERFSAQQFPDLHSELNLSSLELGDSALYFCASSVGTGGTEAFFGQGTRLTVV.

V gene TRBV7-9 combines with J gene TRBJ1-2; the D is unclear. The germline CDR1 and CDR2 sequences are SEHNR and FQNEAQ (reference sequence). The V and J ends lost 7 bases and 6 bases respectively, with 15 bases between them. The CDR3 extends over 13 amino acids. The CDR3 sequence is CASTPSRGNGYTF. The CDR3 DNA sequence: TGTGCCAGCACCCCAAGCCGAGGGAATGGCTACACCTTC.

The chain joins TRBV2 to TRBJ2-5; TRBD1 might be the D (6 bases). Germline CDR1 is SNHLY and CDR2 is FYNNEI. The CDR3 is 13 amino acids. V was trimmed by 6 bases and J by 7 bases, leaving 15 bases between them. The CDR3: CASRTWDIWTQYF. Here the CDR3 DNA reads TGTGCCAGCAGGACGTGGGACATATGGACCCAGTACTTC.

This rearrangement joins TRBV2 to TRBJ1-3; D remains ambiguous. Between the trimmed V and J ends, which lost 2 bases and 3 bases, there was a span of 14 bases. CDR1 is SNHLY, CDR2 FYNNEI, per germline. The CDR3 covers 16 residues. The CDR3 sequence is CASSEFHAGNGNTIYF. The DNA for the CDR3 is TGTGCCAGCAGTGAATTCCATGCGGGAAATGGAAACACCATATATTTT.

The V call is TRBV7-6, the J call TRBJ2-3; TRBD2 matches at 9 bases. The CDR3 has 14 amino acids. Trimming cost V 4 bases and J 5 bases; bases outside gene matches: 4. The germline V gene encodes CDR1 SGHVS and CDR2 FNYEAQ. The CDR3 protein is CASSSRLAEDTQYF. The CDR3 DNA follows: TGTGCCAGCAGCTCCCGACTAGCGGAAGATACGCAGTATTTT.

J is TRBJ1-2 and V is TRBV14; D not certain. V lost 1 base, J lost 2 bases, and 5 bases lay in between. This CDR3 has 13 amino acids. In germline, CDR1 is SGHDN, CDR2 FVKESK. Written as DNA, the CDR3 is TGTGCCAGCAGCCAAGGGCCAAACTATGGCTACACCTTC. Translated, it gives CASSQGPNYGYTF.

The chain uses TRBV27 and TRBJ2-1, with 7 positions matching TRBD1. Per germline, CDR1 MNHEY and CDR2 SMNVEV (reference sequence). This CDR3 has 15 residues. The ends lost 3 bases at V and 0 bases at J; junction bases unmatched: 2. CDR3 in DNA: TGTGCCAGCAGTTTTGCAGGGGGCTCCTACAATGAGCAGTTCTTC. This codes for CASSFAGGSYNEQFF.

CDR3 sequence reads: CASRPFSGTDYGYTF. CDR3 DNA sequence: TGCGCCAGCAGACCATTTTCCGGGACGGACTATGGCTACACCTTC. The chain is built from TRBV5-1 and TRBJ1-2; D might be TRBD1 (5 bases). CDR1 is SGHRS and CDR2 is YFSETQ in the germline V gene. The V gene lost 5 bases and the J gene lost 3 bases, with 17 bases spanning the gap. The CDR3 loop spans 15 amino acids. The variable domain in full, completed from reference TRBV5-1 and TRBJ1-2, reads KAGVTQTPRYLIKTRGQQVTLSCSPISGHRSVSWYQQTPGQGLQFLFEYFSETQRNKGNFPGRFSGRQFSNSRSEMNVSTLELGDSALYLCASRPFSGTDYGYTFGSGTRLTVV.

As for this clone: A far larger clone is one nucleotide away, so this likely arose from a read error. The V gene is TRBV7-9, the J gene TRBJ1-4, with D uncertain. Germline V gene sequence: CDR1 SEHNR, CDR2 FQNEAQ (reference sequence). The CDR3 consists of 12 residues. The V gene lost 8 bases and the J gene lost 13 bases, with 17 bases spanning the gap. The CDR3 here is CASGALEGRLFF. CDR3 nucleotide sequence: TGTGCCAGCGGCGCCTTGGAAGGGAGACTGTTTTTT. The variable domain in full, with the rest retrieved from reference TRBV7-9 and TRBJ1-4, is DTGVSQNPRHKITKRGQNVTFRCDPISEHNRLYWYRQTLGQGPEFLTYFQNEAQLEKSRLLSDRFSAERPKGSFSTLEIQRTEQGDSAMYLCASGALEGRLFFGSGTQLSVL.

This clone was counted at least ten times. Other DNA sequences from this sample encode an identical CDR3 as well. The chain joins TRBV19 to TRBJ1-2; TRBD1 matches 7 bases. Per germline, CDR1 LNHDA and CDR2 SQIVND (reference sequence). The length of the CDR3 is 16 residues. V was clipped by 6 bases and J by 2 bases; unmatched bases: 12. CDR3: CASRPVRDRDNYGYTF. CDR3 DNA sequence: TGTGCCAGTAGGCCTGTGCGGGACAGAGACAACTATGGCTACACCTTC.

The chain employs TRBV7-9 and TRBJ2-1, with D tentatively TRBD2 (7 bases). Trimming shortened V by 3 bases and J by 4 bases, and 16 bases separated the two germline ends. This CDR3 region has 16 residues. Germline-derived CDR1 and CDR2 are SEHNR and FQNEAQ (reference sequence). CDR3 DNA sequence: TGTGCCAGCAGCTTTAAGGGAGGGGGATCTTACAATGAGCAGTTCTTC. Translating gives CASSFKGGGSYNEQFF.

A note on this clone: A far larger clone is a single base away, which makes a read error likely. V is TRBV25-1 and J is TRBJ2-7, with 10 bases lining up with TRBD2. There are 16 residues in the CDR3. Trimming took 5 bases from V and 6 from J; bases not matched to a gene: 13. In germline, CDR1 is MGHDK, CDR2 SYGVNS. DNA for the CDR3: TGTGCCAGCAGTCCTAGCGGGAGCCTATCACGGGGCGAGCAGTACTTC. It is translated as CASSPSGSLSRGEQYF.

This chain joins TRBV28 and TRBJ2-7; 11 bases match TRBD1. V lost 5 bases and J lost 6; bases outside the gene matches: 15. Germline V lookup: CDR1 MDHEN, CDR2 SYDVKM. This CDR3 spans 17 amino acids. CDR3 coding DNA: TGTGCCAGCAGTACCGGATGGACAGGGGGCCCTATCAGCGAGCAGTACTTC. It specifies CASSTGWTGGPISEQYF. Combining the CDR3 with reference TRBV28 and TRBJ2-7 gives the whole variable domain DVKVTQSSRYLVKRTGEKVFLECVQDMDHENMFWYRQDPGLGLRLIYFSYDVKMKEKGDIPEGYSVSREKKERFSLILESASTNQTSMYLCASSTGWTGGPISEQYFGPGTRLTVT.

Of note for this clone: Because the CDR3's place on the DNA is in doubt, the DNA is left out and the CDR3 is given as listed by TCRdb. The rearrangement uses TRBV21-1 and TRBJ2-1. TRBV21-1 is an annotated pseudogene. The CDR3 region is 13 residues in length, termini included. The CDR3 region is CARCWGAGNEQFF.

This clone was counted many times. This chain connects TRBV28 to TRBJ2-2; 8 nucleotides agree with TRBD2. This CDR3 has 18 residues. Germline-derived CDR1 and CDR2 are MDHEN and SYDVKM. J was trimmed by 0 bases and V by 3 bases; bases with no gene match: 9. CDR3 in amino acids: CASSFPRAGLANTGELFF. The CDR3 nucleotides are TGTGCCAGCAGTTTTCCCCGGGCGGGACTAGCGAACACCGGGGAGCTGTTTTTT.

There are a few counts of this clone. The same CDR3 can be traced to other DNA sequences in this sample. The V gene is TRBV30, the J gene TRBJ1-1, with D hard to call. V was shortened by 2 bases and J by 1 base, with 11 bases between the two germline ends. There are 14 residues in the CDR3. Germline CDR1 reads GTSNPN; CDR2 reads SVGIG (reference sequence). CDR3 region: CAWSPGLPNTEAFF. CDR3 nucleotides: TGTGCCTGGAGTCCCGGGTTACCGAACACTGAAGCTTTCTTT.

The gene calls are TRBV7-3 and TRBJ1-6; no reliable D call. V lost 5 bases and J 5 bases, leaving 13 bases between the germline ends. CDR1 is SGHTA and CDR2 is FQGTGA in the germline V gene. CDR3 size: 15 residues. The CDR3: CASSPIEGNNSPLHF. CDR3 nucleotide sequence: TGTGCCAGCAGCCCCATAGAAGGGAATAATTCACCCCTCCACTTT.

This clone has at least ten counts. In nucleotides, the CDR3 is TGCAGTGCCGAAGATGCGGATACGCAGTATTTT. Protein sequence: CSAEDADTQYF. The V and J genes are TRBV20-1 and TRBJ2-3; D gene uncertain. Looked up from germline, CDR1 is DFQATT and CDR2 is SNEGSKA (reference sequence). The V end was cut by 6 bases, the J end by 6 bases, with 10 bases between. This CDR3 contains 11 residues.

The rearrangement links TRBV7-2 to TRBJ2-7; D may correspond to TRBD1 or TRBD2 (5 bases each). Looked up from germline, CDR1 is SGHTA and CDR2 is FQGNSA. The V end lost 4 bases, the J end lost 4 bases, and 11 bases lay between the germline ends. The CDR3 runs to 13 residues. CDR3 nucleotides: TGTGCCAGCAGCTCTAGGGACGGATACGAGCAGTACTTC. The encoded protein is CASSSRDGYEQYF.